This TCR beta chain was identified in a study of T cells in Graves' hyperthyroidism and ophthalmopathy. This CDR3 is built from 16 residues. The ends lost 1 base at V and 1 base at J; junction bases unmatched: 3. The germline V gene has CDR1 LGHNA and CDR2 YNFKEQ. TCR beta CDR3 regions were amplified from RNA. The HTBI primer set was used in a first-round RT-PCR of the TCR CDR3. TCRdb called the multiplex PCR reads again in MiXCR, with one record for every CDR3 protein. The sample lists around 190,000 distinct CDR3 sequences; about 15% were seen once. The TCR comes from a woman aged 45-65 years with Graves' hyperthyroidism. J is TRBJ2-3 and V is TRBV4-2, with TRBD2 matching over 9 bases. What was sequenced was blood. As DNA, the CDR3 is TGTGCCAGCAGCCAAGTGGAGCGGGGGGGCACAGATACGCAGTATTTT. It codes for CASSQVERGGTDTQYF.